This T cell receptor beta chain derives from a study of vaccination and CD4 T cells after COVID-19. Documented treatment: roughly ten-day PBMC culture with coronavirus spike peptide pools or control peptides (ViraFEST assay). The germline V gene encodes CDR1 LNHNV and CDR2 YYDKDF (reference sequence). This CDR3 region has 12 residues. The V and J ends lost 2 bases and 4 bases respectively, with 5 bases between them. An Oncomine TCR Beta short-read assay was used to sequence the DNA from cultured CD4+ T cells. TCRdb used MiXCR to reprocess the PCR reads, holding one entry per CDR3 protein. The repertoire holds 10,000 or so distinct CDR3 sequences, with about 38% as singletons. Details on this clonotype: Its antigen is undetermined.

The sample here was CD4+ T cells from blood, cultured in vitro, taken after SARS-CoV-2 vaccination. The TCR sequence derives from a human donor who had recovered from COVID-19. The rearrangement uses TRBV15 and TRBJ2-5; D not certain. The CDR3 coding sequence is TGTGCCACCAGCAGATCGGTAGAGACCCAGTACTTC. This gives the protein CATSRSVETQYF.